This TCR beta chain originates from a study of response to subunit inactivated influenza vaccine. Study-wide points: Seasonal influenza vaccination, on each occasion, was suggested by the authors to recruit few new T cells.

This clonotype was observed a few times. The antigen remains undetermined. TCRdb redid the calling of the RT-PCR reads with MiXCR, one entry per CDR3 protein. The sample comprises 450,000 to 500,000 distinct CDR3 sequences, about 10% of which are singletons, and less than 15% rests with the top ten. The sample in question was PBMCs from blood, obtained around seven weeks after vaccination. This clonotype was obtained from a man in his forties or fifties who received an inactivated influenza vaccine.

DNA of the CDR3: TGCAGTGCTAGAGAGGGACTAGCCGGGGGTGATGAGCAGTTCTTC. Translation: CSAREGLAGGDEQFF. V and J are TRBV20-1 and TRBJ2-1, with 9 nucleotides matching TRBD2. From germline, CDR1 is DFQATT and CDR2 SNEGSKA (reference sequence). CDR3 length equals 15 residues. V dropped 0 bases and J dropped 8; count of bases not matched to a gene: 8.